Listed below are T cell receptor beta chains from one sample, sequenced in a study of cytotoxic CD8 clonotypes in ibrutinib-treated CLL. TCRdb keeps only in-frame clones here, not all; method: immunoSEQ multiplex PCR. This table has some 130,000 clones, 80% to 90% appearing once. Specimen: PBMCs, collected after 24 months of ibrutinib treatment. The receptor source for this set is a human donor with chronic lymphocytic leukemia. The CDR3 runs from the conserved cysteine through the conserved F or W. A D gene is named only where the DNA matches it firmly. Clone size is shown for a subset of rows, as once, few, many or a class of expanded clone.

CDR3aa: CASSILAGGQFF; CDR3nt: TGTGCCAGCAGCATTCTAGCGGGGGGGCAGTTCTTC; abundance: once; v_gene: TRBV7-2; j_gene: TRBJ2-1; len: 12; d_gene: TRBD2
CDR3aa: CASSLGDLPEAFF; CDR3nt: TGTGCCAGCAGCTTAGGTGATTTGCCCGAAGCTTTCTTT; abundance: -; v_gene: TRBV7-3; j_gene: TRBJ1-1; len: 13; d_gene: -
CDR3aa: CASSEEVVQGFRDTGELFF; CDR3nt: TGTGCCAGCAGTGAGGAAGTCGTACAGGGATTCCGGGACACCGGGGAGCTGTTTTTT; abundance: -; v_gene: TRBV2; j_gene: TRBJ2-2; len: 19; d_gene: -
CDR3aa: CASSQGGGSGTGELFF; CDR3nt: TGTGCCAGCAGCCAAGGTGGCGGGAGCGGGACCGGGGAGCTGTTTTTT; abundance: -; v_gene: TRBV4-2; j_gene: TRBJ2-2; len: 16; d_gene: TRBD2
CDR3aa: CASSIEGAAGELFF; CDR3nt: TGTGCCAGTAGTATAGAAGGGGCCGCCGGGGAGCTGTTTTTT; abundance: -; v_gene: TRBV19; j_gene: TRBJ2-2; len: 14; d_gene: -
CDR3aa: CASGVGQETQYF; CDR3nt: TGTGCCAGCGGTGTCGGGCAAGAGACCCAGTACTTC; abundance: once; v_gene: TRBV7-9; j_gene: TRBJ2-5; len: 12; d_gene: -
CDR3aa: CASSLRGSANYGYTF; CDR3nt: TGTGCCAGCAGTCTAAGGGGCAGCGCCAACTATGGCTACACCTTC; abundance: -; v_gene: TRBV28; j_gene: TRBJ1-2; len: 15; d_gene: -
CDR3aa: CASSTTGNQPQHF; CDR3nt: TGTGCCAGCAGTACCACAGGGAATCAGCCCCAGCATTTT; abundance: -; v_gene: TRBV6-5; j_gene: TRBJ1-5; len: 13; d_gene: -
CDR3aa: CASSLSPATEKYFLAYGYTF; CDR3nt: TGTGCCAGCAGCTTAAGTCCGGCCACAGAGAAATATTTTCTTGCGTATGGCTACACCTTC; abundance: -; v_gene: TRBV11-3; j_gene: TRBJ1-2; len: 20; d_gene: -
CDR3aa: CASSLNRAIAKNIQYF; CDR3nt: TGTGCCAGCAGCTTGAACAGGGCTATAGCCAAAAACATTCAGTACTTC; abundance: -; v_gene: TRBV5-6; j_gene: TRBJ2-4; len: 16; d_gene: -
CDR3aa: CASRFSGTKGEQYF; CDR3nt: TGTGCCAGCAGGTTTTCGGGGACCAAAGGCGAGCAGTACTTC; abundance: few; v_gene: TRBV2; j_gene: TRBJ2-7; len: 14; d_gene: -
CDR3aa: CASSDRGYEQYF; CDR3nt: TGTGCCAGCAGTGACAGGGGCTACGAGCAGTACTTC; abundance: -; v_gene: TRBV6-1; j_gene: TRBJ2-7; len: 12; d_gene: -
CDR3aa: CASSIRDRTSNQPQHF; CDR3nt: TGTGCCAGTAGTATCCGGGACAGAACCAGCAATCAGCCCCAGCATTTT; abundance: -; v_gene: TRBV19; j_gene: TRBJ1-5; len: 16; d_gene: TRBD1
CDR3aa: CASSQEIGWGSPLHF; CDR3nt: TGCGCCAGCAGCCAAGAGATAGGATGGGGTTCACCCCTCCACTTT; abundance: -; v_gene: TRBV4-3; j_gene: TRBJ1-6; len: 15; d_gene: -
CDR3aa: CASGVKKNTEAFF; CDR3nt: TGTGCCAGTGGGGTTAAGAAGAACACTGAAGCTTTCTTT; abundance: -; v_gene: TRBV2; j_gene: TRBJ1-1; len: 13; d_gene: -
CDR3aa: CASSLGETEKLFF; CDR3nt: TGTGCCAGCAGCTTGGGGGAGACTGAAAAACTGTTTTTT; abundance: -; v_gene: TRBV7-8; j_gene: TRBJ1-4; len: 13; d_gene: -
CDR3aa: CASSLVRGLGETQYF; CDR3nt: TGTGCCAGCAGCTTAGTCCGGGGTCTAGGCGAGACCCAGTACTTC; abundance: once; v_gene: TRBV7-2; j_gene: TRBJ2-5; len: 15; d_gene: -
CDR3aa: CASRSSRPDDRPNTDTQYF; CDR3nt: TGTGCAAGTCGCTCTTCTAGGCCCGATGACAGGCCTAACACAGATACGCAGTATTTT; abundance: -; v_gene: TRBV12-2; j_gene: TRBJ2-3; len: 19; d_gene: -
CDR3aa: CATSRGSQGVWQFF; CDR3nt: TGTGCCACCAGCAGAGGTTCCCAGGGAGTATGGCAGTTCTTC; abundance: few; v_gene: TRBV15; j_gene: TRBJ2-1; len: 14; d_gene: -
CDR3aa: CASGGRQGLGTEAFF; CDR3nt: TGTGCCAGCGGGGGGCGACAGGGGTTGGGCACTGAAGCTTTCTTT; abundance: -; v_gene: TRBV28; j_gene: TRBJ1-1; len: 15; d_gene: TRBD1
CDR3aa: CASSLQLAGGGEQFF; CDR3nt: TGTGCCAGCAGCTTACAACTAGCGGGAGGCGGTGAGCAGTTCTTC; abundance: -; v_gene: TRBV7-9; j_gene: TRBJ2-1; len: 15; d_gene: TRBD2
CDR3aa: CASSLHGFEQYF; CDR3nt: TGTGCCAGCAGCCTCCACGGTTTCGAGCAGTACTTC; abundance: once; v_gene: TRBV7-9; j_gene: TRBJ2-7; len: 12; d_gene: -
CDR3aa: CASRSPGGATEAFF; CDR3nt: TGTGCAAGTCGCTCGCCGGGCGGGGCCACTGAAGCTTTCTTT; abundance: -; v_gene: TRBV12-2; j_gene: TRBJ1-1; len: 14; d_gene: -
CDR3aa: CATSRDRFGGARRMNTEAFF; CDR3nt: TGTGCCACCAGCAGAGATCGGTTTGGGGGGGCGAGAAGAATGAACACTGAAGCTTTCTTT; abundance: -; v_gene: TRBV15; j_gene: TRBJ1-1; len: 20; d_gene: -
CDR3aa: CASSRLAGVGYNEQFF; CDR3nt: TGTGCCAGCAGTCGACTAGCGGGGGTCGGGTACAATGAGCAGTTCTTC; abundance: -; v_gene: TRBV28; j_gene: TRBJ2-1; len: 16; d_gene: TRBD2
CDR3aa: CASSSWTANNEKLFF; CDR3nt: TGTGCCAGCAGTTCCTGGACAGCTAATAATGAAAAACTGTTTTTT; abundance: once; v_gene: TRBV28; j_gene: TRBJ1-4; len: 15; d_gene: -
CDR3aa: CASSPPIGQGAGELFF; CDR3nt: TGTGCCAGCTCACCTCCAATAGGACAGGGAGCCGGGGAGCTGTTTTTT; abundance: -; v_gene: TRBV18; j_gene: TRBJ2-2; len: 16; d_gene: TRBD1
CDR3aa: CASSLGPGKAKNIQYF; CDR3nt: TGTGCCAGCAGCTTGGGGCCGGGGAAGGCCAAAAACATTCAGTACTTC; abundance: -; v_gene: TRBV7-2; j_gene: TRBJ2-4; len: 16; d_gene: -
CDR3aa: CASSSNGEGHSNQPQHF; CDR3nt: TGTGCCAGCAGTTCCAACGGGGAGGGGCATAGCAATCAGCCCCAGCATTTT; abundance: -; v_gene: TRBV28; j_gene: TRBJ1-5; len: 17; d_gene: -
CDR3aa: CASSVDFPSYNEQFF; CDR3nt: TGTGCCAGCAGCGTGGACTTTCCCTCCTACAATGAGCAGTTCTTC; abundance: -; v_gene: TRBV9; j_gene: TRBJ2-1; len: 15; d_gene: -
CDR3aa: CASSLGPGVDTQYF; CDR3nt: TGTGCCAGCAGCTTAGGGCCAGGGGTGGATACGCAGTATTTT; abundance: -; v_gene: TRBV7-2; j_gene: TRBJ2-3; len: 14; d_gene: -
CDR3aa: CASSQRRGQPYEQYF; CDR3nt: TGCGCCAGCAGCCAAAGAAGGGGACAACCCTACGAGCAGTACTTC; abundance: -; v_gene: TRBV4-1; j_gene: TRBJ2-7; len: 15; d_gene: -
CDR3aa: CASSKALGTGTFIVQRQPQHF; CDR3nt: TGTGCCAGCAGCAAAGCGCTCGGGACAGGGACGTTTATTGTGCAACGTCAGCCCCAGCATTTT; abundance: -; v_gene: TRBV21-1; j_gene: TRBJ1-5; len: 21; d_gene: -
CDR3aa: CASRRDYGYTF; CDR3nt: TGTGCCAGCCGGCGGGACTATGGCTACACCTTC; abundance: many; v_gene: TRBV5-6; j_gene: TRBJ1-2; len: 11; d_gene: -
CDR3aa: CASSQRQGADTEAFF; CDR3nt: TGTGCCAGCAGCCAAAGACAGGGGGCCGACACTGAAGCTTTCTTT; abundance: -; v_gene: TRBV7-2; j_gene: TRBJ1-1; len: 15; d_gene: TRBD1
CDR3aa: CASSYSLAGTYEQYF; CDR3nt: TGTGCCAGCAGTTACTCCCTAGCGGGAACATACGAGCAGTACTTC; abundance: -; v_gene: TRBV6-5; j_gene: TRBJ2-7; len: 15; d_gene: TRBD2
CDR3aa: CASSVAPLAGSTDTQYF; CDR3nt: TGTGCCAGCAGCGTAGCTCCCCTAGCGGGAAGCACAGATACGCAGTATTTT; abundance: -; v_gene: TRBV9; j_gene: TRBJ2-3; len: 17; d_gene: TRBD2
CDR3aa: CASSLRQGAEAFF; CDR3nt: TGTGCCAGCAGCTTACGACAGGGGGCTGAAGCTTTCTTT; abundance: -; v_gene: TRBV9; j_gene: TRBJ1-1; len: 13; d_gene: TRBD1
CDR3aa: CATSRVKGLGNEQFF; CDR3nt: TGTGCCACCAGCAGAGTTAAGGGACTCGGGAATGAGCAGTTCTTC; abundance: -; v_gene: TRBV15; j_gene: TRBJ2-1; len: 15; d_gene: -
CDR3aa: CAISEGSGSTDTQYF; CDR3nt: TGTGCCATCAGTGAAGGGAGCGGGAGCACAGATACGCAGTATTTT; abundance: once; v_gene: TRBV10-3; j_gene: TRBJ2-3; len: 15; d_gene: -
CDR3aa: CASSLDPAGGPQDEQFF; CDR3nt: TGTGCCAGCAGCTTAGACCCTGCGGGAGGGCCTCAGGATGAGCAGTTCTTC; abundance: -; v_gene: TRBV7-8; j_gene: TRBJ2-1; len: 17; d_gene: TRBD2
CDR3aa: CASTEGRTGGEKLFF; CDR3nt: TGTGCCAGCACCGAGGGCCGGACAGGGGGAGAAAAACTGTTTTTT; abundance: once; v_gene: TRBV7-2; j_gene: TRBJ1-4; len: 15; d_gene: TRBD1
CDR3aa: CASSYRGGYGYTF; CDR3nt: TGTGCCAGCAGTTACAGGGGAGGCTATGGCTACACCTTC; abundance: -; v_gene: TRBV6-5; j_gene: TRBJ1-2; len: 13; d_gene: -
CDR3aa: CASTGHPPGELFF; CDR3nt: TGTGCCAGTACGGGTCACCCCCCCGGGGAGCTGTTTTTT; abundance: few; v_gene: TRBV28; j_gene: TRBJ2-2; len: 13; d_gene: -
CDR3aa: CASSLGGRQNTEAFF; CDR3nt: TGTGCCAGCAGCTTAGGAGGACGGCAGAACACTGAAGCTTTCTTT; abundance: -; v_gene: TRBV7-9; j_gene: TRBJ1-1; len: 15; d_gene: -
CDR3aa: CASSDLGASSTDTQYF; CDR3nt: TGTGCCAGCAGTGACTTGGGGGCGTCTAGCACAGATACGCAGTATTTT; abundance: -; v_gene: TRBV27; j_gene: TRBJ2-3; len: 16; d_gene: -
CDR3aa: CASSVDAQGARNYGYTF; CDR3nt: TGTGCCAGCAGCGTAGATGCCCAGGGGGCTCGGAACTATGGCTACACCTTC; abundance: once; v_gene: TRBV9; j_gene: TRBJ1-2; len: 17; d_gene: TRBD1
CDR3aa: CASSELGASSGNTIYF; CDR3nt: TGTGCCAGCAGTGAATTGGGGGCAAGCTCTGGAAACACCATATATTTT; abundance: medium-sized; v_gene: TRBV6-1; j_gene: TRBJ1-3; len: 16; d_gene: -
CDR3aa: CSVDRGLTEAFF; CDR3nt: TGCAGCGTTGACAGGGGGCTTACTGAAGCTTTCTTT; abundance: -; v_gene: TRBV29-1; j_gene: TRBJ1-1; len: 12; d_gene: TRBD1
CDR3aa: CASSQGREGNTGGFYSPLHF; CDR3nt: TGTGCCAGCAGCCAAGGAAGAGAAGGGAATACAGGGGGGTTTTATTCACCCCTCCACTTT; abundance: -; v_gene: TRBV4-2; j_gene: TRBJ1-6; len: 20; d_gene: TRBD1
CDR3aa: CASSLGPGVYEQYF; CDR3nt: TGTGCCAGCAGCTTAGGTCCAGGGGTCTACGAGCAGTACTTC; abundance: -; v_gene: TRBV7-8; j_gene: TRBJ2-7; len: 14; d_gene: -
CDR3aa: CASSLKGLAGTGELFF; CDR3nt: TGCGCCAGCAGCTTGAAGGGACTAGCGGGCACCGGGGAGCTGTTTTTT; abundance: -; v_gene: TRBV5-1; j_gene: TRBJ2-2; len: 16; d_gene: TRBD2
CDR3aa: CASSSTGANTGELFF; CDR3nt: TGTGCCAGCAGTTCCACAGGCGCGAACACCGGGGAGCTGTTTTTT; abundance: -; v_gene: TRBV6-6; j_gene: TRBJ2-2; len: 15; d_gene: -
CDR3aa: CASSLGRAETQYF; CDR3nt: TGTGCCAGCAGCTTAGGAAGAGCGGAGACCCAGTACTTC; abundance: -; v_gene: TRBV7-2; j_gene: TRBJ2-5; len: 13; d_gene: -
CDR3aa: CASSQRAGRLFTEAFF; CDR3nt: TGTGCCAGTAGTCAACGGGCGGGGAGGCTGTTCACTGAAGCTTTCTTT; abundance: -; v_gene: TRBV19; j_gene: TRBJ1-1; len: 16; d_gene: -
CDR3aa: CASSPLGLSNQPQHF; CDR3nt: TGTGCCAGCAGTCCACTCGGACTGAGCAATCAGCCCCAGCATTTT; abundance: -; v_gene: TRBV28; j_gene: TRBJ1-5; len: 15; d_gene: -
CDR3aa: CASSLSDLNTEAFF; CDR3nt: TGTGCCAGCAGTTTATCCGATTTGAACACTGAAGCTTTCTTT; abundance: -; v_gene: TRBV28; j_gene: TRBJ1-1; len: 14; d_gene: -